The clone carrying this TCR beta chain was picked up many times. Its cognate antigen is unknown. Patients aged 18 to 65 with hyperthyroidism were newly diagnosed, with duration under 2 months. Diagnoses used clinical symptoms, serum thyroxine and TRAb, thyroid ultrasound and orbital computed tomography. The PBMCs had their origin in around 9.1 ml of fresh peripheral blood. There were TCR beta CDR3 regions amplified from RNA transcripts. A first-round RT-PCR of the TCR CDR3 used the HTBI primer set. In TCRdb, the multiplex PCR reads were re-called with MiXCR into one record per CDR3 protein. The sample includes approximately 260,000 distinct CDR3 sequences, around 15% of them seen just once. This CDR3 is 17 amino acids long. Trimming removed 4 bases from V and 0 bases from J; junction bases left unmatched: 6. Germline CDR1 SGHRS, CDR2 YFSETQ. The record originates from a study of T cells in Graves' hyperthyroidism and ophthalmopathy.

Study results and caveats: Ophthalmopathy was predicted by the model a median of approximately 6 months ahead of onset.

This chain uses TRBV5-1 with TRBJ2-7; TRBD2 matches 14 bases. The sequence came from a woman in her forties or fifties with Graves' hyperthyroidism that later progressed to Graves' ophthalmopathy. Sequenced: blood. The CDR3 coding sequence is TGCGCCAGCAGCCACGGGACTAGCGGGAGTTACTCCTACGAGCAGTACTTC. It yields the protein CASSHGTSGSYSYEQYF.